This T cell receptor (beta chain) was captured by sequencing in a study of cytomegalovirus exposure and HLA in healthy donors. The V gene lost 2 bases and the J gene lost 2 bases, with 13 bases spanning the gap. Per the germline V gene, CDR1 is GTSNPN and CDR2 is SVGIG (reference sequence). CDR3 length: 16 amino acids. Amplification used 60 Vbeta primers and 13 Jbeta primers. Produced via immunoSEQ multiplex PCR; TCRdb's table is partial and in-frame only. The sample gives some 130,000 clones, 80% of which show up once; 1% is in the top ten. The clonotype comes from a man in his forties in good health and CMV-seronegative. The chain has TRBV30 and TRBJ2-6; a possible D gene is TRBD1 (5 bases). The source material was PBMCs. The CDR3 sequence: CAWSLDIQAGANVLTF. CDR3 DNA sequence: TGTGCCTGGAGTTTGGACATCCAAGCTGGGGCCAACGTCCTGACTTTC.